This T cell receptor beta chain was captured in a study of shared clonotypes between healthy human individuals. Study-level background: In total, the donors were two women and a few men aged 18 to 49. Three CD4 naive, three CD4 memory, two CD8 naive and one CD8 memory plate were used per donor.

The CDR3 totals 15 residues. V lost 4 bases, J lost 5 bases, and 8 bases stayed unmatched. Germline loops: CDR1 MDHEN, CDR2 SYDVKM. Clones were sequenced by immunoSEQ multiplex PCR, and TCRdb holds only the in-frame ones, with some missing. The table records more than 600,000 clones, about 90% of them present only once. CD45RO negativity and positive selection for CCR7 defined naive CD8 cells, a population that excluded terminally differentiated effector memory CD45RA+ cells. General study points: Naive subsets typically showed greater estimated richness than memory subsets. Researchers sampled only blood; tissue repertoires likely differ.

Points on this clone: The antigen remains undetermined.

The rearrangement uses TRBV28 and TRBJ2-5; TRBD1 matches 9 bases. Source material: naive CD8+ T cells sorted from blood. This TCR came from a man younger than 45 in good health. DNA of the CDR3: TGTGCCAGCAGTTCCCGACAGGGGGATAGTGAGACCCAGTACTTC. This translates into CASSSRQGDSETQYF.